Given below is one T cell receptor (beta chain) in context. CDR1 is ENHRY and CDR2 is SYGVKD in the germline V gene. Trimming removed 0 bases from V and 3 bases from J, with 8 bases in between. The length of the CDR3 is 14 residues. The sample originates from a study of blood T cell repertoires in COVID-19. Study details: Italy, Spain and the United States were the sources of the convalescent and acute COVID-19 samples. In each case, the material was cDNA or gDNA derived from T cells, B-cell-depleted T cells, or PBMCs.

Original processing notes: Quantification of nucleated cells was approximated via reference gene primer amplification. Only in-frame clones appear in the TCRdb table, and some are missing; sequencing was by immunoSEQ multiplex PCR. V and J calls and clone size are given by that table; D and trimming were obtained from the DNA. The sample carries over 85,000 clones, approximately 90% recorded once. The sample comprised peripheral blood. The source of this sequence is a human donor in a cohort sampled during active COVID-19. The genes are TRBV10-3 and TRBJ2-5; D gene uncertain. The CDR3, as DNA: TGTGCCATCAGTGAGTCGAACAGAAAAGAGACCCAGTACTTC. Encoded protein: CAISESNRKETQYF.